This passage covers 4 T cell receptor beta chains from one sample sequenced in a study of T cell changes during pregnancy in multiple sclerosis (dated by TCRdb to between 2017 and 2020). Libraries were built with the immunoSEQ multiplex PCR assay. TCRdb re-hosts the immuneACCESS table, in-frame sequences only. Its copies lack some clones; in the studies checked, an unresolved V gene accounts for under half of them, and the cause for the rest is not known. The sample table records approximately 85,000 clones; approximately 91% of these occur just once. Roughly 2.5% of the sample goes to the ten largest clones. Material: peripheral blood, obtained in the first trimester of pregnancy. These receptors were collected from a female donor with multiple sclerosis, enrolled in a pregnancy study.

The CDR3 is CASSRDSYNEQFF. The CDR3 nucleotides are TGCGCCAGCAGTCGCGACAGCTACAATGAGCAGTTCTTC. This chain links TRBV5-1 with TRBJ2-1, with a weak D call TRBD1 (5 bases). The V end lost 5 bases, the J end lost 3 bases, and 9 bases lay between the germline ends. There are 13 residues in the CDR3. CDR1 and CDR2 from the germline V gene are SGHRS and YFSETQ. Full variable domain (missing parts from reference TRBV5-1 and TRBJ2-1): KAGVTQTPRYLIKTRGQQVTLSCSPISGHRSVSWYQQTPGQGLQFLFEYFSETQRNKGNFPGRFSGRQFSNSRSEMNVSTLELGDSALYLCASSRDSYNEQFFGPGTRLTVL.

The CDR3 sequence is CASSPDSGLTFF. CDR3 nucleotide sequence: TGTGCCAGCTCACCCGATTCGGGACTCACGTTCTTC. J is TRBJ2-1 and V is TRBV18; TRBD2 is a possible D gene (6 bases). V shed 3 bases and J shed 15 bases, with 15 bases lying between them. CDR3 length: 12 amino acids. CDR1 and CDR2 from the germline V gene are KGHSH and LQKENI.

This sequence joins TRBV2 and TRBJ1-1; D uncertain. Germline CDR1 reads SNHLY; CDR2 reads FYNNEI. With 5 bases removed from V and 0 bases from J, the gap between germline ends came to 10 bases. This CDR3 has 14 amino acids. As DNA, the CDR3 is TGTGCCAGCAGTACGGGGAGGGTGAACACTGAAGCTTTCTTT. It specifies CASSTGRVNTEAFF.

This clone has just one count. The rearrangement uses TRBV30 and TRBJ2-3, with D possibly being TRBD2 (5 bases). Germline assignment: CDR1 GTSNPN and CDR2 SVGIG (reference sequence). There are 14 residues in the CDR3. The ends were cut back, 2 bases at V and 1 base at J, with 10 bases in the middle. In DNA, the CDR3 is TGTGCCTGGAGTCTGAATAGCGGCACAGATACGCAGTATTTT. This sequence encodes CAWSLNSGTDTQYF.